The next 3 T cell receptor beta chains were all read from a single sample in a study of T cells after posttransplantation cyclophosphamide. Data came from immunoSEQ multiplex PCR; TCRdb stores just in-frame clones and leaves some out. The sample has about 7,300 clones; about 91% are singletons. Sample: CD4+ T cells sorted from blood. The receptors originated from a woman in her fifties or sixties in good health and a related stem cell transplant donor.

The V gene is TRBV28, the J gene TRBJ2-7; TRBD1 matches 10 bases. CDR3 size: 15 residues. Germline V gene data show CDR1 as MDHEN and CDR2 as SYDVKM. Trimming cost V 8 bases and J 6 bases; bases outside gene matches: 13. The CDR3: CASSGTGEGRVEQYF. The CDR3 bases are TGTGCCAGCTCCGGGACAGGGGAGGGAAGGGTCGAGCAGTACTTC.

V usage is TRBV10-3 and J usage is TRBJ2-1; 12 bases line up with TRBD1. After removal of 6 bases from V and 4 bases from J, the junction contained 7 bases not matched to a gene. Per germline, CDR1 ENHRY and CDR2 SYGVKD. The length of the CDR3 is 16 residues. The CDR3 protein is CAIRSGTGGWYNEQFF. DNA for the CDR3: TGTGCCATCAGGTCCGGGACAGGGGGCTGGTACAATGAGCAGTTCTTC.

The chain is built from TRBV19 and TRBJ2-7; 9 bases match TRBD1. With 6 bases clipped from V and 3 bases from J, the junction kept 6 bases outside the gene matches. Germline V CDR1 and CDR2: LNHDA, SQIVND (reference sequence). This CDR3 comprises 14 residues. The CDR3 sequence: CASRVQGAGYEQYF. CDR3 DNA: TGTGCCAGTAGGGTACAGGGGGCGGGCTACGAGCAGTACTTC.